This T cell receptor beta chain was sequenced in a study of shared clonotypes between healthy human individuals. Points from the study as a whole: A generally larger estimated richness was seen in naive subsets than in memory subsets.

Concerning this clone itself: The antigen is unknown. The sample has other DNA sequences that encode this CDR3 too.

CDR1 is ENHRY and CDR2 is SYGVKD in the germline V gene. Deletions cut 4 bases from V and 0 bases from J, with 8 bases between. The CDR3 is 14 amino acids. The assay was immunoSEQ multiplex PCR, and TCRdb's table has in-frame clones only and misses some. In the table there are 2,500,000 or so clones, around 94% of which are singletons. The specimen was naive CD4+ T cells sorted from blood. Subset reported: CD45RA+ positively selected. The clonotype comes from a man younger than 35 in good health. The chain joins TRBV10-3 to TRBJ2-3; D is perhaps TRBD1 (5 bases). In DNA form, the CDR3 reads TGTGCCATCAGTGTAACAGGCAGCACAGATACGCAGTATTTT. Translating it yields CAISVTGSTDTQYF.